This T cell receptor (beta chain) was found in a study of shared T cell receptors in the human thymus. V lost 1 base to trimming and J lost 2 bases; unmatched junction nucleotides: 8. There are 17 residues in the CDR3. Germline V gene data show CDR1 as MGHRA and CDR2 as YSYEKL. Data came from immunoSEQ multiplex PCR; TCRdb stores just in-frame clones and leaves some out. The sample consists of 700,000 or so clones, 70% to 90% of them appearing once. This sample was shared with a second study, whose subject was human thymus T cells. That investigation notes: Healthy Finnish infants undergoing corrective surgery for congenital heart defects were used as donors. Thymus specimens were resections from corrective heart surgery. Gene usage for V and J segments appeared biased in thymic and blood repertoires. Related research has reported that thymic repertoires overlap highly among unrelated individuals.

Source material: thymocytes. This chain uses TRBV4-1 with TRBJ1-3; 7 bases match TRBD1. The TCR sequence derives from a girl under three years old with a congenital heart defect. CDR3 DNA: TGCGCCAGCAGCCAAGGGCACGACAGGGCCACTGGAAACACCATATATTTT. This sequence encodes CASSQGHDRATGNTIYF.